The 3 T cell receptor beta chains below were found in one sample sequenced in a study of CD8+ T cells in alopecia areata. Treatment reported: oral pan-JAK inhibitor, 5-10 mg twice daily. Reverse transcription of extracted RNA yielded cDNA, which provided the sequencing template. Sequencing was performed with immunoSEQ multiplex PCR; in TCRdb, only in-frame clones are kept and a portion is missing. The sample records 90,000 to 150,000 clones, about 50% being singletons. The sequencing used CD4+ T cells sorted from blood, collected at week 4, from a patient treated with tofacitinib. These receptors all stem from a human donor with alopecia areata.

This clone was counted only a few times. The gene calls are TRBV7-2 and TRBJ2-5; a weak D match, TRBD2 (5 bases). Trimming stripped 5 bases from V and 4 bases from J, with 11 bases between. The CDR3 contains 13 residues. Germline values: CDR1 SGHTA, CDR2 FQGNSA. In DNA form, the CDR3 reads TGTGCCAGCAGCCCCGGACTGAGAGAGACCCAGTACTTC. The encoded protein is CASSPGLRETQYF.

In nucleotides, the CDR3 is TGTGCCTGGAGTGCACAGGGAGATCAGCCCCAGCATTTT. Its translation: CAWSAQGDQPQHF. The chain has TRBV30 and TRBJ1-5; weak D call: TRBD1 (6 bases). Per germline, CDR1 GTSNPN and CDR2 SVGIG (reference sequence). V lost 1 base, J lost 5 bases, and 9 bases lay in between. CDR3 length: 13 residues.

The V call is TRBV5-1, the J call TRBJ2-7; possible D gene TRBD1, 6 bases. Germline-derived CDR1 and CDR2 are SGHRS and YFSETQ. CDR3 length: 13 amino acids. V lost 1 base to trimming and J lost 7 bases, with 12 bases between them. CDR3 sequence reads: CASSLSQGREQYF. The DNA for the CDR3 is TGCGCCAGCAGCTTGTCACAGGGAAGAGAGCAGTACTTC.